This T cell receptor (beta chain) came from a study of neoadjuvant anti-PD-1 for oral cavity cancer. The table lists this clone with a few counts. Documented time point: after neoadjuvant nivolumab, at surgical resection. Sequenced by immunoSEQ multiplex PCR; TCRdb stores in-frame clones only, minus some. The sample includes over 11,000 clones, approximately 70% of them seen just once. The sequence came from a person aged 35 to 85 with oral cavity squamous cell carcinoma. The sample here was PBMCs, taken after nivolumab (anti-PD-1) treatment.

This chain's CDR3 is CASSFRGGLSPYEQYF. The CDR3 DNA reads as TGTGCCAGCAGTTTCCGAGGGGGCTTATCCCCCTACGAGCAGTACTTC. This chain joins TRBV27 and TRBJ2-7; TRBD1 matches at 7 bases. The CDR3 loop spans 16 amino acids. V dropped 3 bases and J dropped 2; count of bases not matched to a gene: 10. Looked up from germline, CDR1 is MNHEY and CDR2 is SMNVEV (reference sequence).